This TCR beta chain emerged from a study of neoadjuvant anti-PD-1 for oral cavity cancer. Turning to the study itself: Around day 43, patients without progression received a fourth nivolumab dose before surgery.

Profiling relied on immunoSEQ multiplex PCR, and the TCRdb table lists in-frame clones only, not all of them. This sample has about 6,700 clones, with approximately 80% found just once. For this clone: The antigen is not known.

Whole-study findings and limits: With a few patients per group, TCR findings need larger cohorts.

Patients were newly diagnosed with stage II-IVA oral cavity squamous cell carcinoma without prior systemic or radiation treatment. V lost 6 bases and J lost 8; bases outside the gene matches: 10. This CDR3 has 14 residues. Germline V gene lookup returns CDR1 MNHNS and CDR2 SASEGT. This TCR came from a person between 35 and 79 years old with oral cavity squamous cell carcinoma. The material was PBMCs, obtained before nivolumab (anti-PD-1) treatment. The rearrangement joins TRBV6-1 to TRBJ1-2, with 9 nucleotides matching TRBD1. In DNA, the CDR3 is TGTGCCAGCAGGAATACAGGGGGCGCAGAAGGCTACACCTTC. Its translation is CASRNTGGAEGYTF.